This T cell receptor (beta chain) was found in a study of Ad26.COV2.S vaccination and SARS-CoV-2 variants. Overall study findings and caveats: Reports say spike-specific CD8+ and CD4+ T cell responses covered substantial breadth after vaccination.

TCRdb's copy holds only in-frame clones and misses some; the assay was immunoSEQ multiplex PCR. In the table there are around 450,000 clones, 90% of which are singletons. Comments on this clone: Its target is unknown.

This CDR3 is 16 amino acids long. Germline CDR1 and CDR2: SGDLS and YYNGEE. Between the trimmed V and J ends, which lost 0 bases and 4 bases, there was a span of 17 bases. As to treatment: 19 received Ad26.COV2.S at low or high dose, single or two shots; several received placebo; per-sample allocation not given. Sampling was performed 63 days after the first vaccine or placebo injection. The receptor was derived from a person aged 18-60 years who received the Ad26.COV2.S COVID-19 vaccine or a placebo. The V gene is TRBV9, the J gene TRBJ2-7, with D possibly TRBD1 on 5 matching bases. Source: peripheral blood, taken in a trial of Ad26.COV2.S vaccine versus placebo. CDR3 sequence: CASSVEGAGGMYEQYF. Here the CDR3 DNA reads TGTGCCAGCAGCGTAGAAGGGGCAGGTGGAATGTACGAGCAGTACTTC. Looking up the rest from reference TRBV9 and TRBJ2-7 gives the full variable domain: DSGVTQTPKHLITATGQRVTLRCSPRSGDLSVYWYQQSLDQGLQFLIQYYNGEERAKGNILERFSAQQFPDLHSELNLSSLELGDSALYFCASSVEGAGGMYEQYFGPGTRLTVT.